Following are 24 T cell receptor beta chains from one sample sequenced in a study of T-cell memory formation after mild COVID-19. TCRdb recomputed calls from the 5' RACE reads with MiXCR, one row per CDR3 protein. Of more than 250,000 distinct CDR3 sequences detected, roughly 17% appear once; the ten largest clones hold roughly 20%. Material: PBMCs or a T cell subset sorted from them (not recorded which). Receptors were obtained from a man aged 18 to 35 who had mild COVID-19 (a few samples of this study predate the infection). Cell type and time point are not known.

This sequence joins TRBV11-3 and TRBJ1-4, with TRBD1 as a possible D gene (6 bases). The length of the CDR3 is 18 residues. Germline V gene lookup returns CDR1 SGHNT and CDR2 YENEEA. V shed 4 bases and J shed 7 bases, with 25 bases lying between them. The CDR3 nucleotides are TGTGCCAGCAGCTCCCCTCTTTATGGGGGGGGGCAAGGTGAAAAACTGTTTTTT. It yields the protein CASSSPLYGGGQGEKLFF.

This clonotype was found many times. The rearrangement links TRBV4-3 to TRBJ2-7; 9 bases match TRBD1. The CDR3 totals 16 residues. The germline gives CDR1 LGHNA, CDR2 YSLEER. Trimming at V came to 3 bases and at J to 5 bases, leaving 11 bases not matched to a gene. DNA of the CDR3: TGCGCCAGCAGCCAGCAGTCAGTGGACAGGGGAAACGAGCAGTACTTC. This encodes CASSQQSVDRGNEQYF.

CDR3 protein: CASSEAGTSLDEQYF. The CDR3 DNA reads TGTGCCAGCAGTGAAGCGGGGACTAGCCTCGACGAGCAGTACTTC. The gene calls are TRBV6-1 and TRBJ2-7; 9 bases map to TRBD2. The CDR3 is made up of 15 amino acids. Germline V CDR1 and CDR2: MNHNS, SASEGT. V was clipped by 0 bases and J by 5 bases; unmatched bases: 5.

The CDR3 reads CASSIREGTDTQYF. CDR3 in DNA: TGTGCCAGTAGTATCCGAGAGGGCACAGATACGCAGTATTTT. V usage is TRBV19 and J usage is TRBJ2-3, with D unclear. The length of the CDR3 is 14 residues. Trimming removed 3 bases at V and 1 base at J, with 8 bases between. CDR1 and CDR2 from the germline V gene are LNHDA and SQIVND (reference sequence).

V usage is TRBV5-1 and J usage is TRBJ1-2, with unresolved D. Trimming shortened V by 0 bases and J by 8 bases, and 20 bases separated the two germline ends. The length of the CDR3 is 16 residues. Germline loops: CDR1 SGHRS, CDR2 YFSETQ. The CDR3 region is CASSLGPVGAETGYTF. DNA of the CDR3: TGCGCCAGCAGCTTGGGCCCAGTGGGAGCGGAGACCGGCTACACCTTC.

V is TRBV12-3 or TRBV12-4 and J is TRBJ1-1; D perhaps matches TRBD1 (5 bases). The CDR3 loop spans 11 amino acids. V was shortened by 7 bases and J by 8 bases, with 11 bases between the two germline ends. In DNA, the CDR3 is TGTGCCAGCACCTCAGGGATAGAAGCTTTCTTT. Translation: CASTSGIEAFF.

This chain joins TRBV11-3 and TRBJ2-1; 9 nucleotides align to TRBD2. The CDR3 extends over 16 amino acids. J gave up 1 base and V 4 bases, and 5 bases lay outside the gene matches. The germline CDR1 and CDR2 sequences are SGHNT and YENEEA. As DNA, the CDR3 is TGTGCCAGCAGCTGGGGGACTAGCATGTCCTACAATGAGCAGTTCTTC. The encoded protein is CASSWGTSMSYNEQFF.

V is TRBV12-2 and J is TRBJ1-1. TRBV12-2 is given as a pseudogene. The CDR3 totals 15 residues. In nucleotides, the CDR3 is TGTGCAAGTCGCTTAGCCTCGGTACAATACGATGAAGCTTTCTTT. This codes for CASRLASVQYDEAFF.

This clonotype has a handful of counts. V usage is TRBV20-1 and J usage is TRBJ2-3, with D unresolved. This CDR3 is built from 13 residues. Germline V gene data show CDR1 as DFQATT and CDR2 as SNEGSKA (reference sequence). The germline V and J ends were trimmed by 5 bases and 6 bases, with 15 bases remaining between them. The CDR3 region has the DNA TGCAGTGCTCCGGATGCAATACCGGATACGCAGTATTTT. As protein: CSAPDAIPDTQYF.

This clonotype was detected only a few times. The chain links TRBV5-5 to TRBJ1-2; 8 nucleotides align to TRBD1. V was clipped by 4 bases and J by 7 bases; unmatched bases: 9. This CDR3 comprises 14 residues. Per the germline V gene, CDR1 is SGHKS and CDR2 is YYEKEE (reference sequence). The CDR3 DNA reads TGTGCCAGCAGCCCGGACAGGGTACGAGGTGGCTACACCTTC. It codes for CASSPDRVRGGYTF. The entire variable domain, with the rest obtained from reference TRBV5-5 and TRBJ1-2, is as follows: DAGVTQSPTHLIKTRGQQVTLRCSPISGHKSVSWYQQVLGQGPQFIFQYYEKEERGRGNFPDRFSARQFPNYSSELNVNALLLGDSALYLCASSPDRVRGGYTFGSGTRLTVV.

This clonotype was seen a few times. This rearrangement joins TRBV5-1 to TRBJ1-1; TRBD1 is a possible D gene (5 bases). This CDR3 has 16 amino acids. The V and J ends lost 3 bases and 0 bases respectively, with 15 bases between them. Germline values: CDR1 SGHRS, CDR2 YFSETQ. The CDR3 DNA reads as TGCGCCAGCAGCTCGGACTTGGGGACGATGAACACTGAAGCTTTCTTT. This sequence encodes CASSSDLGTMNTEAFF.

This chain connects TRBV15 to TRBJ2-6; no firm D call. The CDR3 extends over 19 amino acids. Trimming pared 0 bases from V and 0 bases from J, leaving 15 bases between. CDR1 is LNHNV and CDR2 is YYDKDF in the germline V gene (reference sequence). The CDR3 region is CATSRDWITGPSGANVLTF. CDR3 nucleotide sequence: TGTGCCACCAGCAGAGATTGGATCACGGGCCCCTCTGGGGCCAACGTCCTGACTTTC.

The CDR3 DNA is TGCAGCGTTGAGTTTGCGGCTAGCACAGATACGCAGTATTTT. Protein sequence: CSVEFAASTDTQYF. The chain combines TRBV29-1 with TRBJ2-3; D unclear. The ends were cut back, 3 bases at V and 0 bases at J, with 10 bases in the middle. CDR1 is SQVTM and CDR2 is ANQGSEA in the germline V gene. The CDR3 is made up of 14 amino acids.

The rearrangement links TRBV4-1 to TRBJ1-6; D ambiguous. The V end lost 0 bases, the J end lost 0 bases, and 9 bases lay between the germline ends. CDR3 length: 17 amino acids. From germline, CDR1 is MGHRA and CDR2 YSYEKL. CDR3 protein: CASSQDGVSSYNSPLHF. Written as DNA, the CDR3 is TGCGCCAGCAGCCAAGACGGCGTTAGCTCCTATAATTCACCCCTCCACTTT.

CDR3 bases: TGCAGCGCCGGGGGGCCAGGAAACTCTGGAAACACCATATATTTT. It translates to CSAGGPGNSGNTIYF. The rearrangement links TRBV29-1 to TRBJ1-3; TRBD1 is a possible D gene (6 bases). Germline CDR1 reads SQVTM; CDR2 reads ANQGSEA. V dropped 7 bases and J dropped 0 bases, with 16 bases sitting between them. The length of the CDR3 is 15 residues.

The CDR3 region has the DNA TGTGCCAGCGTACTTCCGGGAGCCACAGATACGCAGTATTTT. Protein: CASVLPGATDTQYF. This rearrangement joins TRBV18 to TRBJ2-3; possibly TRBD2 for D (6 bases). Trimming removed 8 bases at V and 2 bases at J, with 14 bases between. In germline, CDR1 is KGHSH, CDR2 LQKENI. The length of the CDR3 is 14 residues.

In this sample, this clonotype turned up a few times. This rearrangement joins TRBV15 to TRBJ2-2, with D maybe TRBD1 (6 bases). Between the trimmed V and J ends, which lost 7 bases and 5 bases, there was a span of 14 bases. In germline, CDR1 is LNHNV, CDR2 YYDKDF (reference sequence). The CDR3 extends over 14 amino acids. CDR3 DNA sequence: TGTGCCACCATTTACAGGGTTCGAACCGGGGAGCTGTTTTTT. Its translation is CATIYRVRTGELFF.

This clonotype was observed a few times. V and J are TRBV3-1 and TRBJ2-7; D is possibly TRBD2 (6 bases). The V end lost 11 bases, the J end lost 1 base, and 15 bases lay between the germline ends. Germline assignment: CDR1 LGHDT and CDR2 YNNKEL (reference sequence). The CDR3 totals 13 residues. DNA of the CDR3: TGTGCCGCAAGGAGGGCAGGGTCCTACGAGCAGTACTTC. Protein: CAARRAGSYEQYF.

This clonotype was seen only a few times. The chain combines TRBV11-2 with TRBJ2-2; D is possibly TRBD2 (6 bases). V was clipped by 3 bases and J by 7 bases, with 15 bases between them. Germline assignment: CDR1 SGHAT and CDR2 FQNNGV. This CDR3 contains 15 residues. CDR3 in DNA: TGTGCCAGCAGCTTGGGTAGGGAGGTCGTCGGGGAGCTGTTTTTT. The encoded protein is CASSLGREVVGELFF.

This clonotype appeared a few times. The chain employs TRBV9 and TRBJ2-3, with 7 positions matching TRBD2. CDR3 length equals 15 residues. V shed 8 bases and J 4 bases; nucleotides not matched to a gene: 13. Germline CDR1 and CDR2: SGDLS and YYNGEE. The CDR3 coding sequence is TGTGCCAGTAAAAAGGGGCTAGCGGAGTCAGATACGCAGTATTTT. Protein: CASKKGLAESDTQYF.

This chain connects TRBV5-1 to TRBJ2-7; 11 bases align to TRBD1. Germline-derived CDR1 and CDR2 are SGHRS and YFSETQ. There are 15 residues in the CDR3. The V and J ends lost 0 bases and 6 bases, in that order; junction bases with no gene match: 5. This chain's CDR3 is CASSLVGQGAGEQYV. CDR3 DNA: TGCGCCAGCAGCTTGGTTGGACAGGGGGCAGGCGAGCAGTACGTC.

The chain links TRBV6-5 to TRBJ2-7; perhaps TRBD1 as D (5 bases). The CDR3 length is 14 residues. Trimming removed 6 bases from V and 4 bases from J, with 16 bases in between. Germline-derived CDR1 and CDR2 are MNHEY and SVGAGI. The CDR3 sequence: CASSPRQSRYEQYV. CDR3 DNA sequence: TGTGCCAGCAGCCCCAGACAGAGTAGGTACGAGCAGTACGTC.

The V and J genes are TRBV7-9 and TRBJ1-5; 11 nucleotides align to TRBD1. J lost 5 bases, V lost 6 bases, and 6 bases had no gene match. The CDR3 length is 15 residues. Germline assignment: CDR1 SEHNR and CDR2 FQNEAQ (reference sequence). Here the CDR3 reads CASSTGTGGDQPQHF. The CDR3 DNA sequence: TGTGCCAGCAGTACCGGGACAGGGGGGGATCAGCCCCAGCATTTT.

CDR3 nucleotide sequence: TGCAGTGTCACGGGAGCGCACGGACCGTCCTACGAGCAGTACTTC. Protein sequence: CSVTGAHGPSYEQYF. V and J are TRBV20-1 and TRBJ2-7, with a weak D call TRBD2 (6 bases). V was trimmed by 7 bases and J by 1 base, leaving 20 bases between them. This CDR3 is built from 15 residues. The germline gives CDR1 DFQATT, CDR2 SNEGSKA (reference sequence).